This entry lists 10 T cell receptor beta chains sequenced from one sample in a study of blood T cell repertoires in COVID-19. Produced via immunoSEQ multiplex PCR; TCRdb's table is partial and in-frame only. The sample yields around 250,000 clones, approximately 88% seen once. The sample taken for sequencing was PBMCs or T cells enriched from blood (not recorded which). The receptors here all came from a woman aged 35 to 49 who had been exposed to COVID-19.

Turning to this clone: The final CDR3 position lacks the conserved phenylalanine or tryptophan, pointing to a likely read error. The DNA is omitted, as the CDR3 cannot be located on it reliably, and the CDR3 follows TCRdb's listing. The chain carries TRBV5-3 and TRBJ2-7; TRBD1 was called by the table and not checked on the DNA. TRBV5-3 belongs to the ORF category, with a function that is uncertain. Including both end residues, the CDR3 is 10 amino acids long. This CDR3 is CARSEAQVGD.

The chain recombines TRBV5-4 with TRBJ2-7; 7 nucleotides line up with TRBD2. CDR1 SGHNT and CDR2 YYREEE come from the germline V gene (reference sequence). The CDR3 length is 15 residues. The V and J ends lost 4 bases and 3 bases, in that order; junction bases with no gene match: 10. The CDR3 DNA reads TGTGCCAGCAGCCCCGTGGGGGGGATCGTCTACGAGCAGTACTTC. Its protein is CASSPVGGIVYEQYF.

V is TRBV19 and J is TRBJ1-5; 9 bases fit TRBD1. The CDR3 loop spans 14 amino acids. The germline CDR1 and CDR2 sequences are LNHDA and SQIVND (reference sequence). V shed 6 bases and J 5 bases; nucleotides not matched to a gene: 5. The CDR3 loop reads CASSTGQGYQPQHF. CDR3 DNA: TGTGCCAGTAGCACCGGACAGGGGTATCAGCCCCAGCATTTT.

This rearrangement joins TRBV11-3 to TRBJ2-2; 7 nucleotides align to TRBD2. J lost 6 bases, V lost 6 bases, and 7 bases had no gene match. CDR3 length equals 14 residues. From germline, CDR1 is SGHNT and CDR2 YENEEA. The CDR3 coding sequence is TGTGCCAGCAGGAGACGGGAGGTGTCCGGGGAGCTGTTTTTT. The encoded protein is CASRRREVSGELFF.

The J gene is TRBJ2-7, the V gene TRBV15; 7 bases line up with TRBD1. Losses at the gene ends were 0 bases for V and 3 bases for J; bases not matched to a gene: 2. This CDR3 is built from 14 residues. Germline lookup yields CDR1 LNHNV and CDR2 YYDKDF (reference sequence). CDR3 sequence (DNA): TGTGCCACCAGCAGAGAACGGGACAGCTACGAGCAGTACGTC. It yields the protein CATSRERDSYEQYV.

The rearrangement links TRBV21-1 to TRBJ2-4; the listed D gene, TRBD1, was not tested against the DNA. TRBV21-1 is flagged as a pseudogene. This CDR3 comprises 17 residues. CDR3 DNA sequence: TGTGCCAGCAGCAAAGGTAGGTACAGCCAAAGAGTTGACATTCAGTACTTC. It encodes CASSKGRYSQRVDIQYF.

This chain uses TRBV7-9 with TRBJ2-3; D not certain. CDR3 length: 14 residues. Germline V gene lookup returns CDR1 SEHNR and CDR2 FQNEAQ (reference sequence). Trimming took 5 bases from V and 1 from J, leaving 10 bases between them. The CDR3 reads CASSPVPGTDTQYF. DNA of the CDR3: TGTGCCAGCAGCCCGGTCCCGGGCACAGATACGCAGTATTTT.

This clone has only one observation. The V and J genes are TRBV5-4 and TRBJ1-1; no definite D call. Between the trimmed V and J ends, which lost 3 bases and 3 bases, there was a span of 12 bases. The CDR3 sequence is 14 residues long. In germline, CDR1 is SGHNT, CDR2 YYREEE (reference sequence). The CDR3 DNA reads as TGTGCCAGCAGCTCGGGAGAGTTAGACACTGAAGCTTTCTTT. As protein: CASSSGELDTEAFF.

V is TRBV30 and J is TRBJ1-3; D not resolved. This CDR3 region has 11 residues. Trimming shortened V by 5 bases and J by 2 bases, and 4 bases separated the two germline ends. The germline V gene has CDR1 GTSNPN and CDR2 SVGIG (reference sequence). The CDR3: CAWRPGNTIYF. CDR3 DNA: TGTGCCTGGCGTCCTGGAAACACCATATATTTT.

The CDR3 nucleotides read TGTGCTAGTGGTGCCACTGGGGCGGTTCTAACTAAAGCTTTCTTT. This codes for CASGATGAVLTKAFF. The V and J genes are TRBV12-5 and TRBJ1-1, with TRBD1 as a possible D gene (5 bases). The germline gives CDR1 LGHNT, CDR2 FRNRAP. V was cut by 5 bases and J by 9 bases, with 22 bases left in between. This CDR3 region has 15 residues. Using reference TRBV12-5 and TRBJ1-1 for the parts outside the CDR3, the full variable domain is DARVTQTPRHKVTEMGQEVTMRCQPILGHNTVFWYRQTMMQGLELLAYFRNRAPLDDSGMPKDRFSAEMPDATLATLKIQPSEPRDSAVYFCASGATGAVLTKAFFGQGTRLTVV.